One T cell receptor (beta chain) is described in this entry. Ten or more counts support this clonotype. Its antigen target is currently unknown. Base-call qualities are not available, and no considerably larger clone is one nucleotide away. For CDR1 and CDR2, the germline V gene (reference sequence) lists SEHNR and FQNEAQ. From the cysteine through the phenylalanine, the CDR3 covers 15 amino acids. Solely the CDR3 DNA is kept, with 45 bases framed from the first base. The junction shows trimming of 1 base on V and 6 bases on J, plus 15 bases between the germline ends. The data were obtained in a study of molecular identifiers for immune sequencing clone quantification (dated by TCRdb to between 2018 and 2020). For context, the study as a whole: For a replicate experiment, RNA from around 20,000 or 100,000 naive CD8 T cells was divided into five aliquots, and four of the five aliquots were sequenced. CD8 T cells were used in a methods study to benchmark molecular-identifier clustering-based TCR repertoire sequencing (MIDCIRS) and TCR RNA copy counting. What the research found in general, with its limitations: In CMV-specific effector cells, clones with more than 20 RNA copies contained over 97% of molecules, whereas in naive cells such clones contained under 1% of molecules. Spiked-in Jurkat TCR RNA (about 10 copies' worth), which is not part of the donor repertoire, was contained in the naive libraries. Highly expanded clone sizes could be underestimated because identical TCR molecules may share a barcode. Modeling gave approximately 3 recovered TCR RNA copies per cell versus 8 to 10 by digital PCR, implying approximately 30% capture efficiency. Spiked-in Jurkat TCR RNA equal to a single cell's worth was reported to be detectable even within 1,200,000 naive CD8 T cells. When barcode sub-clustering was left out, chimeric consensus sequences inflated TCR diversity, with chimeras reaching as high as 47%.

Libraries of naive CD8 T cells were built from anywhere between about 20,000 and 1,000,000 sorted cells, with 10%, 30% or 50% of the purified RNA used. Naive CD8 T cells were FACS-sorted as CD8+CD4-CCR7+CD45RA+ on a BD FACSAria II into RLT Plus buffer. More than 8 TCR copies' worth of Jurkat RNA were spiked into about 20,000-1,000,000 naive CD8 T cell samples to test detection sensitivity. CD8 T cells were enriched with RosetteSep CD8+ T Cell Enrichment Cocktail and Ficoll-Paque, followed by ACK red cell lysis. Libraries were constructed by PCR. The instrument given in TCRdb is Illumina HiSeq 4000. Bulk TCR libraries were generated as previously described, with the TCR primers listed in Table S5 used. The Qiagen AllPrep DNA/RNA kit was used to purify total RNA. Before any analysis, reads coming from multiple sequencing runs of the same library were combined into one pool. As for how the authors treated the data: Reads were retained only if the reads had an exact TCR constant sequence, and the retained reads were trimmed to 150 nt and grouped according to their 12-nt molecular barcodes. Reads within each barcode group were sub-clustered using a 15% Levenshtein threshold, and quality-weighted consensus sequences were constructed for each RNA molecule. Non-functional sequences were filtered out, along with any lower-count sequence sitting one edit away from another sequence. Based on fitting two negative binomial distributions, any barcode sub-cluster with under 20% of the maximum read count was discarded. The public sequencing data were trimmed at Q25 with fastp and processed into clonotypes with MiXCR by TCRdb, which kept only in-frame beta chains. Rows with one shared CDR3 protein collapse into an entry with the most common genes and DNA. These V and J calls rely on TCRdb rather than the paper's analysis. The table for this sample lists 550,000 to 750,000 distinct CDR3 sequences; just under 20% of them were counted only once. Roughly 0.9% of the sample comes from the top ten.

The rearranged chain carries TRBV7-9 and TRBJ1-1, with TRBD1 perhaps the D gene, on 6 matching bases. The TCR was taken from a human donor in good health. Some libraries in this study had Jurkat cell RNA spiked in. Material: naive CD8+ T cells from blood, with Jurkat cell RNA spiked in. The intended sense of this specimen's cell subset or site label: FACS-sorted CD8+CD4-CCR7+CD45RA+ naive T cells. Here the CDR3 is given as CASSLEEGEPPEAFF. The sequenced DNA: TGTGCCAGCAGCTTAGAGGAGGGGGAACCGCCTGAAGCTTTCTTT.